This T cell receptor (beta chain) was documented in a study of cytomegalovirus exposure and HLA in healthy donors. CDR3 length: 15 residues. Between the trimmed V and J ends, which lost 4 bases and 2 bases, there was a span of 16 bases. Germline CDR1 reads SGHRS; CDR2 reads YFSETQ. The PCR made use of 60 Vbeta and 13 Jbeta primers. The assay was immunoSEQ multiplex PCR, and TCRdb's table has in-frame clones only and misses some. The table records some 100,000 clones, about 80% of them present only once. This TCR was sampled from a man in his forties in good health and CMV-seronegative. The gene calls are TRBV5-1 and TRBJ2-7, with D possibly TRBD1 on 6 matching bases. Sequencing used PBMCs. CDR3 loop: CASSLLGQLAYEQYF. The CDR3 nucleotides are TGCGCCAGCAGCCTACTTGGACAGCTGGCCTACGAGCAGTACTTC. Complete variable domain (other parts from reference TRBV5-1 and TRBJ2-7): KAGVTQTPRYLIKTRGQQVTLSCSPISGHRSVSWYQQTPGQGLQFLFEYFSETQRNKGNFPGRFSGRQFSNSRSEMNVSTLELGDSALYLCASSLLGQLAYEQYFGPGTRLTVT.